This record covers a single T cell receptor (beta chain). What it binds is not known. These data belong to a study of PD-1 blockade in classical Hodgkin lymphoma. Study results and limitations: The study reported lower baseline TCR diversity in newly diagnosed patients than in healthy donors. Nivolumab initiation under 1 year post-ASCT meant exclusion.

Sequenced by immunoSEQ multiplex PCR; TCRdb stores in-frame clones only, minus some. The sample comprises tens of thousands of clones, roughly 73% of which are singletons, and around 37% rests with the top ten. Time point of the sample: cycle 4 day 1 (C4D1), after less than seven weeks of nivolumab. Patients all relapsed after autologous stem cell transplantation, and there was variation in brentuximab vedotin exposure. This receptor was obtained from a human donor with classical Hodgkin lymphoma. The source material was peripheral blood mononuclear cells (PBMCs), sampled before the fourth cycle of nivolumab.

In DNA form, the CDR3 reads TGTGCCAGCTCACCATCTTACGCGGGGTTGGATGGCTACACCTTC. This gives the protein CASSPSYAGLDGYTF. The chain couples TRBV18 to TRBJ1-2; D unresolved. This CDR3 comprises 15 residues. V lost 2 bases and J 6 bases, leaving 16 bases between the germline ends. CDR1 is KGHSH and CDR2 is LQKENI in the germline V gene.